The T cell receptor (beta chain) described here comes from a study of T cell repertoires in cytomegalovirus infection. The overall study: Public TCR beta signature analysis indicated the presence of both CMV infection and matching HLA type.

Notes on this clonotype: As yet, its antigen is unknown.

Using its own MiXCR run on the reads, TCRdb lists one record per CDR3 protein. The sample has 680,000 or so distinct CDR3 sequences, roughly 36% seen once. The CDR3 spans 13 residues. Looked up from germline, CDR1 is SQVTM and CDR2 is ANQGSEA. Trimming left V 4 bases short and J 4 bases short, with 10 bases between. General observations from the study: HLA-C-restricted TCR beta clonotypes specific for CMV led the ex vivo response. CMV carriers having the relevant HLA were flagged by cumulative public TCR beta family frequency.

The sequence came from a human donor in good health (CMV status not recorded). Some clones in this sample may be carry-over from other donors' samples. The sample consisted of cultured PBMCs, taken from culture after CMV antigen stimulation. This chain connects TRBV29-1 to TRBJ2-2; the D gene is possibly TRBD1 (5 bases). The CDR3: CSVVQGATGELFF. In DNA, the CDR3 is TGCAGCGTTGTTCAGGGCGCCACCGGGGAGCTGTTTTTT.